This T cell receptor (delta chain) was sequenced during a study of γδ T cells in repeated Plasmodium falciparum infection. Study-wide background: Samples were taken at baseline, before some infections, and 21 days after each.

This CDR3 comprises 19 residues. Between the trimmed V and J ends, which lost 1 base and 2 bases, there was a span of 23 bases. Germline loops: CDR1 TSWWSYY, CDR2 QGS. Both TRG and TRD chains were sequenced from each sorted sample. TCRdb repeated clone calling on the multiplex PCR reads with CATT. Here the sample spans 90,000 or so delta-chain clones, 0.8% to 1% being singletons. Flow sorting of PBMC yielded separate Vgamma9/Vdelta2+ and Vdelta2-negative gammadelta T cell populations for bulk repertoire analysis. This clone was detected many times. Other DNA variants within this sample encode the same CDR3.

The TCR sequence derives from a pool of human donors (malaria-infected and uninfected, not separated). The chain recombines TRDV1 with TRDJ1, with D maybe TRDD3 (5 bases). The sequenced material came from gamma-delta T cells from blood. The CDR3 sequence is CALGERPGSAHHVTDKLIF. Here the CDR3 DNA reads TGTGCTCTTGGGGAACGGCCTGGGTCGGCCCACCATGTAACCGATAAACTCATCTTT.